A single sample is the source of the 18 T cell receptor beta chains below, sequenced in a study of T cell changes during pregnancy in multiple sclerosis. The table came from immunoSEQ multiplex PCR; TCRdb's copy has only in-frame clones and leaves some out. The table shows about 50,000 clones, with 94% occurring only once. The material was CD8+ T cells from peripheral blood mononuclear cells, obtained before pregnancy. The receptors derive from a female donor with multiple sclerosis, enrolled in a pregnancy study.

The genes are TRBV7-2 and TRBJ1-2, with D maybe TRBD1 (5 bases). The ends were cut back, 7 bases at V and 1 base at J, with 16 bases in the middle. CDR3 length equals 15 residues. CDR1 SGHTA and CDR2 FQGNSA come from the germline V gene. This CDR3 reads CASNPPRGYNYGYTF. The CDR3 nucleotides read TGTGCCAGCAACCCCCCGCGGGGCTATAACTATGGCTACACCTTC.

CDR3 sequence: CASSDRTSGRPSTDTQYF. In DNA form, the CDR3 reads TGCGCCAGCAGCGACAGGACTAGCGGGAGGCCAAGCACAGATACGCAGTATTTT. The rearrangement links TRBV5-1 to TRBJ2-3; 14 bases align to TRBD2. The CDR3 extends over 18 amino acids. The J segment lost 0 bases and the V segment lost 4 bases, leaving 7 bases of the junction unmatched. Per germline, CDR1 SGHRS and CDR2 YFSETQ. The complete variable domain, with remaining parts taken from reference TRBV5-1 and TRBJ2-3, reads KAGVTQTPRYLIKTRGQQVTLSCSPISGHRSVSWYQQTPGQGLQFLFEYFSETQRNKGNFPGRFSGRQFSNSRSEMNVSTLELGDSALYLCASSDRTSGRPSTDTQYFGPGTRLTVL.

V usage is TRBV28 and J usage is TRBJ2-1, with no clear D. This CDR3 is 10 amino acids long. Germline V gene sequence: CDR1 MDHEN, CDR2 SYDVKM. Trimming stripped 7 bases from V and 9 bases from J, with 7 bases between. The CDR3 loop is CASKNGEQFF. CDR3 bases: TGTGCCAGCAAGAACGGTGAGCAGTTCTTC. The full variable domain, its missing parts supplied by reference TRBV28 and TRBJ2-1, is DVKVTQSSRYLVKRTGEKVFLECVQDMDHENMFWYRQDPGLGLRLIYFSYDVKMKEKGDIPEGYSVSREKKERFSLILESASTNQTSMYLCASKNGEQFFGPGTRLTVL.

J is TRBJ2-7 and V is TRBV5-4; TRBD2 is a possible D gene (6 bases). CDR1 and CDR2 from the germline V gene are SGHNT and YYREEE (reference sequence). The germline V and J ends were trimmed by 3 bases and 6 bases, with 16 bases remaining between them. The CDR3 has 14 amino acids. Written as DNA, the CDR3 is TGTGCCAGCAGCTCCCGGGACTCGATCCTCGAGCAGTACTTC. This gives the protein CASSSRDSILEQYF.

Here the CDR3 reads CASSIAGGTGNTIYF. The CDR3 DNA follows: TGTGCCAGTAGTATCGCCGGGGGAACTGGAAACACCATATATTTT. The chain is built from TRBV19 and TRBJ1-3, with a weak D call TRBD1 (5 bases). The germline V gene has CDR1 LNHDA and CDR2 SQIVND (reference sequence). The CDR3 has 15 amino acids. V gave up 3 bases and J gave up 2 bases, with 11 bases separating them.

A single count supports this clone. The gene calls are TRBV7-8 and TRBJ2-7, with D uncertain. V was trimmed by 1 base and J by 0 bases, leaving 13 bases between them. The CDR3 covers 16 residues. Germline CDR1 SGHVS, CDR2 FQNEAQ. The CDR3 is CASSLVGFDNSYEQYF. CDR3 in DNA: TGTGCCAGCAGCTTAGTTGGTTTCGACAACTCCTACGAGCAGTACTTC.

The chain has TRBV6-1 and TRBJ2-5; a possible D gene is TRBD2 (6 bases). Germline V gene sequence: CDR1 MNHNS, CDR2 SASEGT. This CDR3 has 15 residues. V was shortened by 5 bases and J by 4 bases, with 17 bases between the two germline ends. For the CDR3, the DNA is TGTGCCAGCAGTTCCCCCGCCGGGGGAGGAGAGACCCAGTACTTC. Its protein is CASSSPAGGGETQYF.

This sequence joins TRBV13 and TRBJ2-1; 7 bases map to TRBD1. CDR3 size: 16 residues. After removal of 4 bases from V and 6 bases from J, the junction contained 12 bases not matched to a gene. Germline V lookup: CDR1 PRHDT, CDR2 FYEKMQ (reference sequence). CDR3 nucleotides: TGTGCCAGCAGCTCCAAAGGGACAGCCCCCGGCAATGAGCAGTTCTTC. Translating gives CASSSKGTAPGNEQFF.

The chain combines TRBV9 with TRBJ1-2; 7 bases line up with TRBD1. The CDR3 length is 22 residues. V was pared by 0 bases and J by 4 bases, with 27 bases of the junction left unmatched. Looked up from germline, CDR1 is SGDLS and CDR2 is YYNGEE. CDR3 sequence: CASSVVRTFRDRLFRVSYGYTF. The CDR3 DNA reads TGTGCCAGCAGCGTAGTCCGCACCTTCCGGGACAGACTATTTAGAGTCAGCTATGGCTACACCTTC.

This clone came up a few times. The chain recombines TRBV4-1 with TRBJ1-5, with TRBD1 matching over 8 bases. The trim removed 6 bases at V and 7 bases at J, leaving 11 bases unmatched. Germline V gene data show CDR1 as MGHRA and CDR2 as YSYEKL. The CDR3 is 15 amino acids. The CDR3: CASSETGAPEQPQHF. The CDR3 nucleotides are TGCGCCAGCAGTGAGACAGGGGCGCCAGAACAGCCCCAGCATTTT.

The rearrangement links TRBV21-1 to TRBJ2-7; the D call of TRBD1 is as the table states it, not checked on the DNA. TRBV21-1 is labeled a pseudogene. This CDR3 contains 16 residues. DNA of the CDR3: TGTGCCAGCAGGCCACACGTCGGGACAGGACACTACGAGCAGTACTTC. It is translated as CASRPHVGTGHYEQYF.

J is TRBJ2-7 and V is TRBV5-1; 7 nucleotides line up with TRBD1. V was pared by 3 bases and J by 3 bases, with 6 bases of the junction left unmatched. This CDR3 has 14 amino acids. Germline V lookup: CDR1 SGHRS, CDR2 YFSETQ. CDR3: CASSWSGQNYEQYF. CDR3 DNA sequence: TGCGCCAGCAGCTGGTCGGGACAGAACTACGAGCAGTACTTC.

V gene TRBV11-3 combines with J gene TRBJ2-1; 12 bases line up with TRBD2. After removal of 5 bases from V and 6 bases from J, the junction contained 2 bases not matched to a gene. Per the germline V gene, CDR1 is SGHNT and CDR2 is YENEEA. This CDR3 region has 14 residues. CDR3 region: CASSPTSGSNEQFF. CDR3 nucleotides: TGTGCCAGCAGCCCGACTAGCGGGAGCAATGAGCAGTTCTTC.

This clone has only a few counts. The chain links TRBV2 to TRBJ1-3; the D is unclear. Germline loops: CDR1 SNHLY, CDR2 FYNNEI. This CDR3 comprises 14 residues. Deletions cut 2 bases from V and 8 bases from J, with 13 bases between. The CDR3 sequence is CASSEPLSRDTIYF. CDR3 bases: TGTGCCAGCAGTGAACCGCTCAGTCGGGACACCATATATTTT.

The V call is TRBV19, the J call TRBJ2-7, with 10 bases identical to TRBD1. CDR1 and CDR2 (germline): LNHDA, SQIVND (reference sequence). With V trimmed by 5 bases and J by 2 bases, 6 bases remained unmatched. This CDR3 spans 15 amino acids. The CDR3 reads CASSAGTGAPYEQYF. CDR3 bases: TGTGCCAGTAGTGCGGGGACAGGGGCCCCCTACGAGCAGTACTTC.

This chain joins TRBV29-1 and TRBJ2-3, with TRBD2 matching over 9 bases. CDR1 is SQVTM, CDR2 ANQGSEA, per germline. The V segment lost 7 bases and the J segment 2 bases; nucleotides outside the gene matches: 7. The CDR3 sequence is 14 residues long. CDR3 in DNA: TGCAGCGGAGGGCTAGCGGGACTCACAGATACGCAGTATTTT. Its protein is CSGGLAGLTDTQYF.

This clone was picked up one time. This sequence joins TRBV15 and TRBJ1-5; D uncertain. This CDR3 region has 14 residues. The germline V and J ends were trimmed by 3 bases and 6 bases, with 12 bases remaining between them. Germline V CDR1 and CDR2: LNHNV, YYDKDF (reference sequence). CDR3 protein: CATSRFRGSQPQHF. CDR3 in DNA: TGTGCCACCAGCAGGTTCCGGGGAAGTCAGCCCCAGCATTTT.

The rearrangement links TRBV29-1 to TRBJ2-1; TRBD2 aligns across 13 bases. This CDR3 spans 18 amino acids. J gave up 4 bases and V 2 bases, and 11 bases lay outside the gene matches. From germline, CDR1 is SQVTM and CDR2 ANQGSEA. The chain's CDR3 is CSVERELAGGPVYNEQFF. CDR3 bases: TGCAGCGTTGAAAGAGAACTAGCGGGAGGGCCGGTATACAATGAGCAGTTCTTC.